A selection of T cell receptor beta chains follows, all from one sample in a study of cytotoxic CD8 clonotypes in ibrutinib-treated CLL. Data came from immunoSEQ multiplex PCR; TCRdb stores just in-frame clones and leaves some out. The repertoire holds 20,000 to 30,000 clones, roughly 71% seen once, with about half in the top ten. Sequenced here: PBMCs, sampled after 12 months of ibrutinib treatment. The receptors here all came from a human donor with chronic lymphocytic leukemia. CDR3s include the opening cysteine and the closing phenylalanine or tryptophan. The D gene is left open where the match is weak. Clone size is given for some rows only: seen once, a few or many times, or a class if the clone is expanded.

clone_size: NA
v_call: TRBV5-1
d_call: NA
j_call: TRBJ2-7
cdr3_nt: TGCGCCAGCAGCGAGGGGGTCCGTCTATCCTACGAGCAGTACTTC
cdr3_aa: CASSEGVRLSYEQYF

clone_size: few
v_call: TRBV5-8
d_call: TRBD1
j_call: TRBJ1-1
cdr3_nt: TGTGCCAGCAGACCCCTAGGGGGCAAGAACACTGAAGCTTTCTTT
cdr3_aa: CASRPLGGKNTEAFF

clone_size: NA
v_call: TRBV6-4
d_call: NA
j_call: TRBJ1-2
cdr3_nt: TGTGCCAGCAGTGAGGGCCGGGACCGTGCACCCTACACCTTC
cdr3_aa: CASSEGRDRAPYTF

clone_size: NA
v_call: TRBV7-5
d_call: NA
j_call: TRBJ1-6
cdr3_nt: TGTGCCAGAAGCGGAATAGGTGGGGTTTCACCCCTCCACTTT
cdr3_aa: CARSGIGGVSPLHF

clone_size: NA
v_call: TRBV4-3
d_call: NA
j_call: TRBJ2-3
cdr3_nt: TGCGCCAGCAGCCAAGACCTTGGGACAGATACGCAGTATTTT
cdr3_aa: CASSQDLGTDTQYF

clone_size: NA
v_call: TRBV5-1
d_call: TRBD1
j_call: TRBJ1-3
cdr3_nt: TGCGCCAGCGGCACAGGGGGCTCTGGAAACACCATATATTTT
cdr3_aa: CASGTGGSGNTIYF

clone_size: NA
v_call: TRBV6-1
d_call: NA
j_call: TRBJ1-5
cdr3_nt: TGTGCCAGCAGTGACGGGGGGCTAAGGGTACTGTTTAGCAATCAGCCCCAGCATTTT
cdr3_aa: CASSDGGLRVLFSNQPQHF

clone_size: NA
v_call: TRBV5-1
d_call: TRBD2
j_call: TRBJ2-5
cdr3_nt: TGCGCCAGCAGCCCTCCGAACAGCGGGGGGGAGACCCAGTACTTC
cdr3_aa: CASSPPNSGGETQYF

clone_size: NA
v_call: TRBV18
d_call: NA
j_call: TRBJ1-4
cdr3_nt: TGTGCCAGCTCACCAATTGGGCAGGGCCGTGAAAAACTGTTTTTT
cdr3_aa: CASSPIGQGREKLFF

clone_size: once
v_call: TRBV9
d_call: NA
j_call: TRBJ1-4
cdr3_nt: TGTGCCAGCAGCAGCCTGACGGGCCACAATGAAAAACTGTTTTTT
cdr3_aa: CASSSLTGHNEKLFF

clone_size: NA
v_call: TRBV6-6
d_call: TRBD1
j_call: TRBJ2-7
cdr3_nt: TGTGCCAGCAGTTATCTGGGACAGGGTAGCTACGAGCAGTACTTC
cdr3_aa: CASSYLGQGSYEQYF

clone_size: NA
v_call: TRBV4-1
d_call: NA
j_call: TRBJ2-3
cdr3_nt: TGCGCCAGCAGCCAAGGTCTGTGGGCACGTAGCACAGATACGCAGTATTTT
cdr3_aa: CASSQGLWARSTDTQYF

clone_size: NA
v_call: TRBV28
d_call: NA
j_call: TRBJ2-5
cdr3_nt: TGTGCCAGCAGTTTCCGTCTTTTAAAGACCCAGTACTTC
cdr3_aa: CASSFRLLKTQYF

clone_size: NA
v_call: TRBV15
d_call: TRBD1
j_call: TRBJ1-4
cdr3_nt: TGTGCCACCAGCAGAGTTTGGGACAGGGTTGAAAAACTGTTTTTT
cdr3_aa: CATSRVWDRVEKLFF

clone_size: NA
v_call: TRBV28
d_call: NA
j_call: TRBJ2-1
cdr3_nt: TGTGCCAGCAGTCGAAGTGAGCATGAGCAGTTCTTC
cdr3_aa: CASSRSEHEQFF

clone_size: NA
v_call: TRBV7-8
d_call: TRBD1
j_call: TRBJ2-3
cdr3_nt: TGTGCCAGCAGCGCCCGCTTCCCAAGACAGGGAACAAGAGATACGCAGTATTTT
cdr3_aa: CASSARFPRQGTRDTQYF

clone_size: NA
v_call: TRBV7-8
d_call: NA
j_call: TRBJ1-4
cdr3_nt: TGTGCCAGCAGCCCTACGGGACTGAGGAATGAAAAACTGTTTTTT
cdr3_aa: CASSPTGLRNEKLFF

clone_size: NA
v_call: TRBV7-8
d_call: NA
j_call: TRBJ1-2
cdr3_nt: TGTGCCAGCAGCTTTAGGGCAGGAGATGGCTACACCTTC
cdr3_aa: CASSFRAGDGYTF

clone_size: few
v_call: TRBV27
d_call: NA
j_call: TRBJ1-1
cdr3_nt: TGTGCCAGAGGGCTCGAGAACACTGAAGCTTTCTTT
cdr3_aa: CARGLENTEAFF

clone_size: few
v_call: TRBV28
d_call: NA
j_call: TRBJ2-7
cdr3_nt: TGTGCCAGCAGCTCTACGTGGTACGAGCAGTACTTC
cdr3_aa: CASSSTWYEQYF

clone_size: NA
v_call: TRBV28
d_call: NA
j_call: TRBJ1-2
cdr3_nt: TGTGCCAGCAGTCCTTTACAGTCTGGCTACACCTTC
cdr3_aa: CASSPLQSGYTF

clone_size: once
v_call: TRBV18
d_call: TRBD2
j_call: TRBJ2-2
cdr3_nt: TGTGCCAGCTCATCCCGGACTAGCGGGGGAGCACACACCGGGGAGCTGTTTTTT
cdr3_aa: CASSSRTSGGAHTGELFF

clone_size: NA
v_call: TRBV28
d_call: NA
j_call: TRBJ2-7
cdr3_nt: TGTGCCAGCAGATCCGAGGGGGTCCCTCGACGGTACGAGCAGTACTTC
cdr3_aa: CASRSEGVPRRYEQYF

clone_size: NA
v_call: TRBV15
d_call: TRBD2
j_call: TRBJ2-3
cdr3_nt: TGTGCCACCAGCACCCAGTTGTTGCGGGGGGCCACAGATACGCAGTATTTT
cdr3_aa: CATSTQLLRGATDTQYF

clone_size: NA
v_call: TRBV30
d_call: TRBD1
j_call: TRBJ1-2
cdr3_nt: TGTGCCTGGGCACAGGGGGCGAGAGGCTACACCTTC
cdr3_aa: CAWAQGARGYTF

clone_size: NA
v_call: TRBV28
d_call: TRBD2
j_call: TRBJ2-3
cdr3_nt: TGTGCCACTCCCGGGGGACTAGCGGGGGGGTCAAATACGCAGTATTTT
cdr3_aa: CATPGGLAGGSNTQYF

clone_size: NA
v_call: TRBV2
d_call: TRBD1
j_call: TRBJ2-1
cdr3_nt: TGTGCCAGCAGCCCCGGGGACAGGGCCAAGTTCTTC
cdr3_aa: CASSPGDRAKFF

clone_size: NA
v_call: TRBV7-3
d_call: TRBD1
j_call: TRBJ2-7
cdr3_nt: TGTGCCAGCAGCTCAAGGAGAGGACAGGGAGTCTTGCACGAGCAGTACTTC
cdr3_aa: CASSSRRGQGVLHEQYF

clone_size: NA
v_call: TRBV29-1
d_call: NA
j_call: TRBJ2-1
cdr3_nt: TGCAGCGTTGAAGGGGTAGGCAATGAGCAGTTCTTC
cdr3_aa: CSVEGVGNEQFF

clone_size: NA
v_call: TRBV5-1
d_call: NA
j_call: TRBJ1-4
cdr3_nt: TGCGCCAGCAGCACCGGGGGAACTAATGAAAAACTGTTTTTT
cdr3_aa: CASSTGGTNEKLFF

clone_size: once
v_call: TRBV29-1
d_call: NA
j_call: TRBJ2-5
cdr3_nt: TGCAGCGTTTCCGACAATTTAGGAGCCCAGTACTTC
cdr3_aa: CSVSDNLGAQYF

clone_size: NA
v_call: TRBV9
d_call: TRBD1
j_call: TRBJ2-7
cdr3_nt: TGTGCCAGCAGCGTTGGGGACAGGGGCTACGAGCAGTACTTC
cdr3_aa: CASSVGDRGYEQYF

clone_size: NA
v_call: TRBV30
d_call: TRBD1
j_call: TRBJ1-2
cdr3_nt: TGTGCCTGGAGTCCCACCGGGACAGGGGGTTATGGCTACACCTTC
cdr3_aa: CAWSPTGTGGYGYTF

clone_size: NA
v_call: TRBV9
d_call: NA
j_call: TRBJ2-7
cdr3_nt: TGTGCCAGCAGCTTTTCGGACATTACGGGCTCCTACGAGCAGTACTTC
cdr3_aa: CASSFSDITGSYEQYF

clone_size: NA
v_call: TRBV11-2
d_call: NA
j_call: TRBJ1-1
cdr3_nt: TGTGCCAGCAGCCCCACACTGACAGTGAACACTGAAGCTTTCTTT
cdr3_aa: CASSPTLTVNTEAFF

clone_size: NA
v_call: TRBV7-3
d_call: NA
j_call: TRBJ2-1
cdr3_nt: TGTGCCAGCAGCTTAACTCCGGGGGCTTACAATGAGCAGTTCTTC
cdr3_aa: CASSLTPGAYNEQFF

clone_size: NA
v_call: TRBV28
d_call: NA
j_call: TRBJ1-1
cdr3_nt: TGTGCCAGCTTACTAGCCGACAGGATGAACACTGAAGCTTTCTTT
cdr3_aa: CASLLADRMNTEAFF

clone_size: few
v_call: TRBV7-9
d_call: NA
j_call: TRBJ2-2
cdr3_nt: TGTGCCAGCCTCGGTCCAGGGATGCTCGGCGGGGAGCTGTTTTTT
cdr3_aa: CASLGPGMLGGELFF

clone_size: NA
v_call: TRBV7-7
d_call: TRBD1
j_call: TRBJ2-7
cdr3_nt: TGTGCTAGCAGCCGGGGACAGGGCTACGAGCAGTACTTC
cdr3_aa: CASSRGQGYEQYF

clone_size: NA
v_call: TRBV6-4
d_call: TRBD1
j_call: TRBJ1-5
cdr3_nt: TGTGCCAGCAGTCCTACAGGGGGCTTGGGCAATCAGCCCCAGCATTTT
cdr3_aa: CASSPTGGLGNQPQHF

clone_size: NA
v_call: TRBV7-2
d_call: NA
j_call: TRBJ2-5
cdr3_nt: TGTGCCAGCAGCTTGGCAGGGTACCAAGAGACCCAGTACTTC
cdr3_aa: CASSLAGYQETQYF

clone_size: NA
v_call: TRBV7-9
d_call: TRBD1
j_call: TRBJ2-7
cdr3_nt: TGTGCCAGCATCTTCTCGACAGGGGCATCCTACGAGCAGTACTTC
cdr3_aa: CASIFSTGASYEQYF

clone_size: NA
v_call: TRBV6-5
d_call: NA
j_call: TRBJ2-1
cdr3_nt: TGTGCCAGCAGTTACTCGACAGCGAATGAGCAGTTCTTC
cdr3_aa: CASSYSTANEQFF

clone_size: many
v_call: TRBV7-8
d_call: TRBD1
j_call: TRBJ1-5
cdr3_nt: TGTGCCAGCAGCTTAGTGGGGACAGGGAATCAGCCCCAGCATTTT
cdr3_aa: CASSLVGTGNQPQHF

clone_size: once
v_call: TRBV28
d_call: TRBD1
j_call: TRBJ1-5
cdr3_nt: TGTGCCAGTCACAGGGGAATGTACAATCAGCCCCAGCATTTT
cdr3_aa: CASHRGMYNQPQHF

clone_size: NA
v_call: TRBV9
d_call: TRBD2
j_call: TRBJ2-1
cdr3_nt: TGTGCCAGCAGCGTAGCCCTTCTAGCGGGGGGGCAAAATGAGCAGTTCTTC
cdr3_aa: CASSVALLAGGQNEQFF

clone_size: NA
v_call: TRBV6-5
d_call: TRBD1
j_call: TRBJ1-5
cdr3_nt: TGTGCCAGCAGACGGGGACAGGGCAATCAGCCCCAGCATTTT
cdr3_aa: CASRRGQGNQPQHF

clone_size: NA
v_call: TRBV5-1
d_call: NA
j_call: TRBJ2-2
cdr3_nt: TGCGCCAGCACCCTATCCGGGAACACCGGGGAGCTGTTTTTT
cdr3_aa: CASTLSGNTGELFF

clone_size: NA
v_call: TRBV6-4
d_call: NA
j_call: TRBJ2-6
cdr3_nt: TGTGCCAGCAGTGACACTAGCTCTGGGGCCAACGTCCTGACTTTC
cdr3_aa: CASSDTSSGANVLTF

clone_size: medium-sized
v_call: TRBV13
d_call: NA
j_call: TRBJ1-2
cdr3_nt: TGTGCCAGCAGCAATTCCCGGGAATCGGTAAATGGCTACACCTTC
cdr3_aa: CASSNSRESVNGYTF

clone_size: once
v_call: TRBV11-3
d_call: NA
j_call: TRBJ2-3
cdr3_nt: TGTGCCAGCAGCTTCAGGGAAGGGCCCACAGATACGCAGTATTTT
cdr3_aa: CASSFREGPTDTQYF

clone_size: NA
v_call: TRBV18
d_call: NA
j_call: TRBJ2-7
cdr3_nt: TGTGCCAGCTCTAACAGCTACGAGCAGTACTTC
cdr3_aa: CASSNSYEQYF

clone_size: NA
v_call: TRBV9
d_call: TRBD2
j_call: TRBJ2-5
cdr3_nt: TGTGCCAGCAGCGTAGACGGAGCGGGGGGTGAGACCCAGTACTTC
cdr3_aa: CASSVDGAGGETQYF

clone_size: NA
v_call: TRBV5-1
d_call: NA
j_call: TRBJ2-1
cdr3_nt: TGCGCCAGCAGCCGGGACGGCAATGAGCAGTTCTTC
cdr3_aa: CASSRDGNEQFF

clone_size: many
v_call: TRBV27
d_call: TRBD1
j_call: TRBJ1-2
cdr3_nt: TGTGCCAGCAGTTTATCGATGGGGACAGGGCATGGCTACACCTTC
cdr3_aa: CASSLSMGTGHGYTF

clone_size: many
v_call: TRBV9
d_call: TRBD2
j_call: TRBJ2-5
cdr3_nt: TGTGCCAGCAGCGTAGATGGAGCGGGGGGAGAGACCCAGTACTTC
cdr3_aa: CASSVDGAGGETQYF

clone_size: few
v_call: TRBV28
d_call: TRBD1
j_call: TRBJ1-2
cdr3_nt: TGTGCCAGCAGTTTAGGGACAGGGACTACTAACTATGGCTACACCTTC
cdr3_aa: CASSLGTGTTNYGYTF

clone_size: NA
v_call: TRBV19
d_call: TRBD1
j_call: TRBJ1-2
cdr3_nt: TGTGCCAGTAGTCTAGGACAGGCGGCTCTCTATGGCTACACCTTC
cdr3_aa: CASSLGQAALYGYTF

clone_size: NA
v_call: TRBV5-4
d_call: NA
j_call: TRBJ2-2
cdr3_nt: TGTGCCAGCAGTTATGGGTCCGGGGAGCTGTTTTTT
cdr3_aa: CASSYGSGELFF